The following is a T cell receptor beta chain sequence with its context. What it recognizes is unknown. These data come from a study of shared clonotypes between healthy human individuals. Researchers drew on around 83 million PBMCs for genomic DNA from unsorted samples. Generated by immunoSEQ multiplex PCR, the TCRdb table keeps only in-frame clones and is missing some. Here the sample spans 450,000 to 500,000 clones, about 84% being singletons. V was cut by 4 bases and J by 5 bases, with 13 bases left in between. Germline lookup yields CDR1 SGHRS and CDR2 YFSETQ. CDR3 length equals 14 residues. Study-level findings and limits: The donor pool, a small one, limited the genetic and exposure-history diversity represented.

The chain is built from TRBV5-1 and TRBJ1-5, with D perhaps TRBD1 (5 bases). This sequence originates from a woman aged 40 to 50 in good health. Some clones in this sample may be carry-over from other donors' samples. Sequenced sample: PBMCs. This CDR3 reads CASSGGESDQPQHF. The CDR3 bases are TGCGCCAGCAGCGGGGGGGAGAGCGATCAGCCCCAGCATTTT.